This TCR beta chain was obtained from a study of Graves' ophthalmopathy and Graves' hyperthyroidism. In the study overall: At initial diagnosis, peripheral blood was obtained, and this preceded any treatment. Study-level findings and limits: Ophthalmopathy progression was predicted by the model at roughly 66% sensitivity and 72% to 80% specificity.

V was pared by 7 bases and J by 0 bases, with 12 bases of the junction left unmatched. The CDR3 covers 16 residues. Researchers took RNA transcripts and amplified TCR beta CDR3 regions from them. HTBI primers served in a first-round RT-PCR, which a second-round multiplex PCR followed. TCRdb reanalysed the multiplex PCR reads using MiXCR and keeps one entry per CDR3 protein. This repertoire shows about half a million distinct CDR3 sequences, 13% to 15% found once; its top ten account for 9.5% to 10%. Ophthalmopathy was moderately-to-severely active, CAS at least 3, NOSPECS at least 4, lasting under 3 months. PBMCs had their origin in fresh peripheral blood (10 ml). In its sample, this clonotype was seen many times. Antigen specificity is unknown.

This TCR was sampled from a woman aged 25 to 45 with Graves' ophthalmopathy. The sequenced sample consisted of blood. The chain combines TRBV12-3 or TRBV12-4 with TRBJ2-7, with TRBD2 matching 7 bases. CDR3 DNA sequence: TGTGCCAGCACCCGGTCTAGCGGAAGGAGCTCCTACGAGCAGTACTTC. This sequence encodes CASTRSSGRSSYEQYF.